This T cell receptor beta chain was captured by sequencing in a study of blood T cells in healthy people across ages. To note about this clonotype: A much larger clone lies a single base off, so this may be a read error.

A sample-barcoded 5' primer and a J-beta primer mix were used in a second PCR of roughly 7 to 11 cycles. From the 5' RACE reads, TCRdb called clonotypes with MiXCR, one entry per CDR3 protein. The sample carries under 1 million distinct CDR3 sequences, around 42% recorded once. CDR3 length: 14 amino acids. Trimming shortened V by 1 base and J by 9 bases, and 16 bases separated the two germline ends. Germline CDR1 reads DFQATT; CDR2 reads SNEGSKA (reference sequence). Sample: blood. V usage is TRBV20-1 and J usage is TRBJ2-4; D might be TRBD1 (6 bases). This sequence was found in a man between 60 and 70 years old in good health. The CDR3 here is CSARGGDRPSIQYF. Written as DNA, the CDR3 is TGCAGTGCTAGAGGGGGAGACAGGCCAAGCATTCAGTACTTC.